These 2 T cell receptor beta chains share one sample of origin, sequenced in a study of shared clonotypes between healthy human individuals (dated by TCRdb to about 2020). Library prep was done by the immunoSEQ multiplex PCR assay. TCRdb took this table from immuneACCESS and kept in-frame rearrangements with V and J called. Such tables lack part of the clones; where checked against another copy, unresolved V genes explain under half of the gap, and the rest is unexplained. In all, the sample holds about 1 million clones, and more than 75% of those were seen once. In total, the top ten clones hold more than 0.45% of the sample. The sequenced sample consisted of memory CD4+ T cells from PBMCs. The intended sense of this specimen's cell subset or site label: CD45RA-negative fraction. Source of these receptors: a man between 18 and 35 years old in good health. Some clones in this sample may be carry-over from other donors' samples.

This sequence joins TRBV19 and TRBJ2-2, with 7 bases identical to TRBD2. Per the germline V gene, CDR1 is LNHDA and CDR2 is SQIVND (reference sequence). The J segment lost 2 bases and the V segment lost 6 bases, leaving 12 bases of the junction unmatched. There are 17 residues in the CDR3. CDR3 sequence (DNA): TGTGCCAGTAGCCCCAACAAGGAGCGGGAAAACACCGGGGAGCTGTTTTTT. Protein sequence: CASSPNKERENTGELFF.

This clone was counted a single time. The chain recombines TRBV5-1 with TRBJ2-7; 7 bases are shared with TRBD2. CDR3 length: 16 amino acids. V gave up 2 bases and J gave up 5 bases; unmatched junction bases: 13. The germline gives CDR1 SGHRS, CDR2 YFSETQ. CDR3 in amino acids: CASSFSGWGDRNEQYF. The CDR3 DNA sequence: TGCGCCAGCAGCTTTAGCGGGTGGGGGGACCGAAACGAGCAGTACTTC.